This TCR beta chain originates from a study of vaccination and CD4 T cells after COVID-19. Study-wide background: Post-COVID draws followed diagnosis by a median around 100 days (range 35 to 161). General study results and limits: Relatively small numbers of convalescent patients were studied, with no early post-infection timepoints included.

This clonotype was picked up a small number of times. Its antigen is unidentified. Once obtained from cultured CD4+ T cells, the DNA was sequenced using the Oncomine TCR Beta short-read assay. TCRdb used MiXCR to reprocess the PCR reads, holding one entry per CDR3 protein. The table records thousands of distinct CDR3 sequences, roughly 52% of them present only once. From germline, CDR1 is SGHTA and CDR2 FQGNSA. This CDR3 spans 14 amino acids. Trimming took 4 bases from V and 1 from J, leaving 11 bases between them. As to treatment: roughly 10-day PBMC culture with coronavirus spike peptide pools or control peptides (ViraFEST assay). CD4+ T-cell collection from the unexposed donor predated the COVID-19 pandemic (2011-2018). The ViraFEST method relied on peptide pools to expand antigen-specific T cells, followed by TCR sequencing.

This receptor was taken from a human donor in good health. The V gene is TRBV7-2, the J gene TRBJ2-7, with D unclear. The sequencing input was CD4+ T cells from blood, cultured in vitro. The CDR3 reads CASSSGGTSYEQYF. CDR3 bases: TGTGCCAGCAGCTCTGGCGGTACATCCTACGAGCAGTACTTC.